Here is one T cell receptor beta chain with its context. Its matching antigen is unknown. The method was immunoSEQ multiplex PCR; TCRdb's version includes in-frame clones alone and lacks a portion of them. The table shows about 110,000 clones, with around 90% occurring only once. This sample was taken from a study of T cell responses to AZD1222 COVID-19 vaccine. Study-level results: Of the AZD1222 recipients, only 6 or 7 were seropositive at baseline.

The CDR3 is 17 residues long. Looked up from germline, CDR1 is MNHEY and CDR2 is SMNVEV (reference sequence). Trimming took off 6 bases at V and 2 bases at J, with 17 bases between the two ends. This chain links TRBV27 with TRBJ2-6, with D tentatively TRBD1 or TRBD2 (5 bases each). The clonotype originates from an adult in good health. This specimen was peripheral blood, taken on day 0 of MenACWY control vaccination. CDR3 bases: TGTGCCAGCAGATCCGGGACGCGAATGCCTGGGGCCAACGTCCTGACTTTC. Encoded protein: CASRSGTRMPGANVLTF. The whole variable domain, remainder taken from reference TRBV27 and TRBJ2-6, is EAQVTQNPRYLITVTGKKLTVTCSQNMNHEYMSWYRQDPGLGLRQIYYSMNVEVTDKGDVPEGYKVSRKEKRNFPLILESPSPNQTSLYFCASRSGTRMPGANVLTFGAGSRLTVL.